This TCR beta chain was documented in a study of blood T cell repertoires in COVID-19. Overall study: Samples came from the United States, Italy and Spain, spanning acute and convalescent COVID-19. The cDNA or gDNA used as material had been derived from T cells, B-cell-depleted T cells, or PBMCs.

Self-reported history from a screening survey and questionnaire set each donor's cohort. Here immunoSEQ multiplex PCR was the method, and the copy in TCRdb shows in-frame clones only, minus some. The top ten hold around 4.2% of the sample, which has about 230,000 clones, about 90% seen once. The sequence was obtained from a woman in her 30s with acute COVID-19. The sequencing sample was made of PBMCs or T cells enriched from blood (not recorded which).

For the CDR3, the DNA is TGTGCCAGCAGTGACGCGGGGACAGGGTCGGGCAATCAGCCCCAGCATTTT. It translates to CASSDAGTGSGNQPQHF. This chain links TRBV2 with TRBJ1-5, with TRBD1 matching 9 bases. Germline V lookup: CDR1 SNHLY, CDR2 FYNNEI. The CDR3 covers 17 residues. The V and J ends lost 3 bases and 2 bases, in that order; junction bases with no gene match: 8.